This T cell receptor beta chain was identified in a study of T cell responses to AZD1222 COVID-19 vaccine. Study results and caveats: In all cases, repertoires were sampled only after the peak T cell response. As reported, nearly half of all spike-specific TCRs target variant regions that are unmutated.

Measured with immunoSEQ multiplex PCR; TCRdb has only the in-frame clones, and not every one. This table holds about 120,000 clones, 70% to 90% found once. As for this clone: What it recognizes is unknown.

CDR1 is SGHAT, CDR2 FQNNGV, per germline. J lost 2 bases, V lost 3 bases, and 3 bases had no gene match. CDR3 length: 15 amino acids. V usage is TRBV11-2 and J usage is TRBJ2-3, with 9 bases lining up with TRBD1. The sequence was collected from an adult in good health. The sequenced sample was peripheral blood, obtained on day 0 of AZD1222 vaccination. The CDR3 reads CASSFGQGITDTQYF. The CDR3 coding sequence is TGTGCCAGCAGCTTCGGACAGGGGATCACAGATACGCAGTATTTT.